This TCR beta chain was recorded in a study of blood T cell repertoires in COVID-19 (dated by TCRdb to 2019 to 2021). At the level of the whole study: The collaborator samples originated in the United States, Italy and Spain and spanned the acute and convalescent phases of COVID-19. Where available, HLA class I and class II types were taken from metadata supplied by the sample provider and were not determined by assay-based typing. The material from the prospective study consisted of cDNA or gDNA derived from T cells, B-cell-depleted T cells, or PBMCs. Sample metadata almost always included a de-identified subject ID, COVID-19 status, age in years and sex. The samples were drawn from two sources: the first 160 participants of the ongoing ImmuneRACE study, and approximately 1,300 subjects contributed by 6 global collaborators. The dataset comprised deeply sampled blood TCRbeta repertoires from subjects exposed to, actively infected with, or recovered from COVID-19. The repertoires were made available in a free public database intended to serve as a resource for research on the immune response to SARS-CoV-2.

The collaborating institutions used their own protocols to collect whole blood in K2EDTA tubes. For TCRbeta analysis, collaborator samples were shipped as frozen whole blood, as isolated PBMCs, or as DNA extracted from either sample type. The germline V gene gives CDR1 as MNHEY and CDR2 as SVGAGI. V and J are truncated by 5 bases and 8 bases respectively, leaving an intervening sequence of 15 bases. The CDR3 contains 13 residues, cysteine and phenylalanine counted. Only CDR3 DNA is held: 39 bases, read in frame from base 1. Note on this clone: It lacks a known antigen. Per-base quality was not reported, and no clone a single base away is much larger than it.

Beyond this particular receptor, the publication reports: The quantity of clinical and demographic metadata differed by source and by participant and was supplied without curation.

The immunoSEQ Assay, a bias-controlled multiplex PCR, was used to amplify TCRbeta CDR3 regions from genomic DNA. The original pipeline was this. Within the assay, amplification of reference gene primers was used to estimate how many nucleated cells each sample contained. Sequence reads were collapsed and filtered to measure the absolute abundance of every unique TCRbeta CDR3 rearrangement. For each sample, productive Simpson clonality was calculated as the square root of Simpson's diversity index across productive rearrangements. The clones in this table, taken by TCRdb from immuneACCESS, are in-frame only. Not every clone is retained; where verified, under half of the shortfall comes from an unresolved V gene, and the cause of the rest is unknown. Clone size and the V and J calls come from that table; the DNA yielded D and trimming. The sample records 200,000 or so clones, approximately 85% of which are singletons. The ten largest clones capture 3% to 4% of the sample.

The sequenced material came from peripheral blood. This sequence uses TRBV6-5 and TRBJ1-2; too little of a D gene remains to name it. The receptor comes from a man aged 60 to 69 with acute or convalescent COVID-19. The CDR3 protein is CASSRDGYRGYTF. At the DNA level, the sequence is TGTGCCAGCAGTCGTGACGGGTATCGGGGCTACACCTTC.